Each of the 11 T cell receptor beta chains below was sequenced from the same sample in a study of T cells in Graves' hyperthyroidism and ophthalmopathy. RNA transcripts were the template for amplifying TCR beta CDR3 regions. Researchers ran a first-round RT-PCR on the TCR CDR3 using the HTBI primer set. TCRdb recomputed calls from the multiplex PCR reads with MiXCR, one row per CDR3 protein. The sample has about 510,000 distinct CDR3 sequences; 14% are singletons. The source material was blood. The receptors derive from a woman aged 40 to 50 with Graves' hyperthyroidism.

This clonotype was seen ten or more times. The DNA of the CDR3 is TGTGCCAGCAGCCGTGACGGAGCGGCCCTTTCGGATAATTCACCCCTCCACTTT. Encoded protein: CASSRDGAALSDNSPLHF. The chain joins TRBV6-1 to TRBJ1-6; D remains unclear. The germline V gene encodes CDR1 MNHNS and CDR2 SASEGT. Trimming removed 6 bases from V and 5 bases from J, with 23 bases in between. The CDR3 is 18 residues long.

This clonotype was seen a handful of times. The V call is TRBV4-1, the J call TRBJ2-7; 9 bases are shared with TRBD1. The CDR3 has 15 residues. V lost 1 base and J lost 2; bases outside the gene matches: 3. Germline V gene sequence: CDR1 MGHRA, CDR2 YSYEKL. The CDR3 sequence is CASSQGDRDTYEQYF. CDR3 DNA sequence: TGCGCCAGCAGCCAAGGGGACAGGGACACCTACGAGCAGTACTTC.

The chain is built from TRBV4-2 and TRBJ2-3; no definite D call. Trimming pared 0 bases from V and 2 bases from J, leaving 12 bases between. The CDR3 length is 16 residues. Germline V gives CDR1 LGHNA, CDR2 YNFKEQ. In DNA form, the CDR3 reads TGTGCCAGCAGCCAAGAGAGAACAGTACCCACAGATACGCAGTATTTT. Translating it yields CASSQERTVPTDTQYF.

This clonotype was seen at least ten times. CDR3 region: CSVRDNEQFF. The CDR3 region has the DNA TGCAGCGTACGGGACAATGAGCAGTTCTTC. The chain carries TRBV29-1 and TRBJ2-1; D gene uncertain. The germline V gene has CDR1 SQVTM and CDR2 ANQGSEA. CDR3 length: 10 amino acids. Between the trimmed V and J ends, which lost 6 bases and 5 bases, there was a span of 5 bases.

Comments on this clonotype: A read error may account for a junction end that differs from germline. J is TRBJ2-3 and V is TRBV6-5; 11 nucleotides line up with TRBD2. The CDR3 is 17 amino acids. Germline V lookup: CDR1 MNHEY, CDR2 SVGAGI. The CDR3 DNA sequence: TGTGCCGGCAGTTCCACACTAGCGGGAGTCCCGGGGGATACGCAGTATTTT. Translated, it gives CAGSSTLAGVPGDTQYF.

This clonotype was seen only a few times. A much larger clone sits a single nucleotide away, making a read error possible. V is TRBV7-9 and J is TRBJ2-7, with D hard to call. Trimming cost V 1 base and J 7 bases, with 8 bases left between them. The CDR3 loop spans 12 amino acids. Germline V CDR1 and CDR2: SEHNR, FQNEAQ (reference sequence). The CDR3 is CASSLEAREQYF. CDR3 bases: TGTGCCAGCAGCTTAGAAGCGAGGGAGCAGTACTTC.

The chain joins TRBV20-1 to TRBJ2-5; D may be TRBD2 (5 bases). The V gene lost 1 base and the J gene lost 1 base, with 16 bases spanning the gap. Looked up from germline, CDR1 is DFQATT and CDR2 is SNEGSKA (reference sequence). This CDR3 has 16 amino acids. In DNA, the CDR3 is TGCAGTGCTAGAGGGTTGGGTAGCGCCATCCAAGAGACCCAGTACTTC. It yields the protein CSARGLGSAIQETQYF.

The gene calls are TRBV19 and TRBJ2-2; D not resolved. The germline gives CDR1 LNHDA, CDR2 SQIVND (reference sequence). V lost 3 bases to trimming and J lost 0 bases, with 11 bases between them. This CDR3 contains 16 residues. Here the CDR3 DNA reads TGTGCCAGTAGTATGCCTTCAAATACGAACACCGGGGAGCTGTTTTTT. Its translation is CASSMPSNTNTGELFF. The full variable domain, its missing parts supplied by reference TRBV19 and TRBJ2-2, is DGGITQSPKYLFRKEGQNVTLSCEQNLNHDAMYWYRQDPGQGLRLIYYSQIVNDFQKGDIAEGYSVSREKKESFPLTVTSAQKNPTAFYLCASSMPSNTNTGELFFGEGSRLTVL.

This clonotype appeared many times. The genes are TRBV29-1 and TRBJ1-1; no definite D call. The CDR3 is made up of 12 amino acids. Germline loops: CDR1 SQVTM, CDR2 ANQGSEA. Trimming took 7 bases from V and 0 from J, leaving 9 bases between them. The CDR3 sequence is CSAGRMNTEAFF. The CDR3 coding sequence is TGCAGCGCTGGACGGATGAACACTGAAGCTTTCTTT.

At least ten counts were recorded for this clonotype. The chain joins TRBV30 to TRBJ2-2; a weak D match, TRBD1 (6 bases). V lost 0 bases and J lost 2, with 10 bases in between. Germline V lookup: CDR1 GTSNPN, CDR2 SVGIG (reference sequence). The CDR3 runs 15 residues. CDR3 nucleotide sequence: TGTGCCTGGAGTGTACTGGACAGAAACACCGGGGAGCTGTTTTTT. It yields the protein CAWSVLDRNTGELFF.

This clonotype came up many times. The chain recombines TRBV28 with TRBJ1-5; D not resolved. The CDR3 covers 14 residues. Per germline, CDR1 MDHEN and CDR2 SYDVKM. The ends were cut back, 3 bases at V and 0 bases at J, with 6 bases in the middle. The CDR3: CASSFWASNQPQHF. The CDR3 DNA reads TGTGCCAGCAGTTTTTGGGCTAGCAATCAGCCCCAGCATTTT.